One sample yielded the 25 T cell receptor beta chains listed below, sequenced in a study of CDR3 diversity in severe acne. One entry per CDR3 protein results from TCRdb running MiXCR on the PCR reads. The repertoire includes fewer than 100,000 distinct CDR3 sequences, 45% to 55% of them detected once, and 14% sits in the top ten. Sequencing input: blood. The receptors were sampled from a male donor in good health, without acne.

This clonotype was seen more than once but under ten times. The rearrangement links TRBV7-8 to TRBJ1-5; no firm D call. This CDR3 is 13 amino acids long. The ends were cut back, 4 bases at V and 5 bases at J, with 9 bases in the middle. Germline CDR1 and CDR2: SGHVS and FQNEAQ. CDR3 sequence reads: CASSSSGHQPQHF. The CDR3 region has the DNA TGTGCCAGCAGCTCTTCGGGTCATCAGCCCCAGCATTTT.

This clonotype was seen a handful of times. The V call is TRBV9, the J call TRBJ1-2, with no clear D. Trimming took off 0 bases at V and 8 bases at J, with 11 bases between the two ends. In germline, CDR1 is SGDLS, CDR2 YYNGEE. The CDR3 extends over 13 amino acids. CDR3 in DNA: TGTGCCAGCAGCGTAGGGACTTTGGGAGGCTACACCTTC. Amino acid sequence: CASSVGTLGGYTF.

This sequence joins TRBV7-9 and TRBJ2-5; tentatively, D is TRBD2 (6 bases). The CDR3 runs 14 residues. V was clipped by 0 bases and J by 7 bases, with 12 bases between them. Germline V CDR1 and CDR2: SEHNR, FQNEAQ (reference sequence). The CDR3 sequence is CASSLASPGVTQYF. The DNA for the CDR3 is TGTGCCAGCAGCTTAGCAAGCCCGGGAGTGACCCAGTACTTC.

The chain couples TRBV19 to TRBJ1-1, with no clear D. With 6 bases removed from V and 0 bases from J, the gap between germline ends came to 11 bases. Germline V CDR1 and CDR2: LNHDA, SQIVND (reference sequence). CDR3 length: 14 amino acids. CDR3: CASSQPEMNTEAFF. The CDR3 DNA follows: TGTGCCAGTAGCCAACCCGAAATGAACACTGAAGCTTTCTTT.

The chain combines TRBV5-8 with TRBJ2-7, with 9 nucleotides matching TRBD1. Trimming cost V 1 base and J 4 bases; bases outside gene matches: 6. Germline assignment: CDR1 SGHTS and CDR2 YDEGEE. The CDR3 covers 15 residues. The CDR3 coding sequence is TGTGCCAGCAGCTTGAAACAGGGGGCGCGATACGAGCAGTACTTC. Translating gives CASSLKQGARYEQYF.

This clonotype has a handful of counts. The genes are TRBV9 and TRBJ2-3; D uncertain. There are 14 residues in the CDR3. The V gene's germline CDR1 is SGDLS and CDR2 YYNGEE. Trimming stripped 4 bases from V and 11 bases from J, with 20 bases between. CDR3 DNA: TGTGCCAGCAGCTCGCGGACCAGCTGGGATGAGCAGTATTTT. This sequence encodes CASSSRTSWDEQYF.

Remarks on this clonotype: An end of the junction differs from the germline gene, which may be a read error. The chain combines TRBV20-1 with TRBJ1-6, with 11 positions matching TRBD1. This CDR3 is built from 13 residues. Germline-derived CDR1 and CDR2 are DFQATT and SNEGSKA (reference sequence). This CDR3 is CSTSPGQGVPLHF. CDR3 nucleotide sequence: TGCAGTACTAGCCCGGGACAGGGGGTACCCCTCCACTTT.

This clonotype was picked up many times. The V and J genes are TRBV7-9 and TRBJ2-7, with D tentatively TRBD1 (5 bases). This CDR3 is 15 amino acids long. CDR1 is SEHNR, CDR2 FQNEAQ, per germline (reference sequence). V was clipped by 5 bases and J by 2 bases, with 16 bases between them. The chain's CDR3 is CASSLTGQDTYEQYF. CDR3 coding DNA: TGTGCCAGCAGCCTAACAGGACAAGACACCTACGAGCAGTACTTC.

The chain combines TRBV5-4 with TRBJ2-7; D is perhaps TRBD2 (7 bases). V lost 4 bases and J lost 7, with 12 bases in between. This CDR3 comprises 12 residues. The germline V gene encodes CDR1 SGHNT and CDR2 YYREEE (reference sequence). The CDR3 is CASSGGAGEQYF. For the CDR3, the DNA is TGTGCCAGCAGCGGGGGGGCGGGGGAGCAGTACTTC.

The gene calls are TRBV25-1 and TRBJ2-5; 14 nucleotides line up with TRBD2. The CDR3 loop spans 17 amino acids. J lost 4 bases, V lost 6 bases, and 10 bases had no gene match. Germline V CDR1 and CDR2: MGHDK, SYGVNS. CDR3 coding DNA: TGTGCCAGCAGCCCCGGGACTAGCGGGAGCATCGGAGAGACCCAGTACTTC. This gives the protein CASSPGTSGSIGETQYF.

The table lists this clonotype with a few counts. The rearrangement links TRBV3-1 to TRBJ1-2; the D gene is possibly TRBD1 (6 bases). The V end was cut by 2 bases, the J end by 5 bases, with 9 bases between. Germline CDR1 is LGHDT and CDR2 is YNNKEL (reference sequence). The CDR3 length is 13 residues. DNA of the CDR3: TGTGCCAGCAGCCAATACCAGGGGTATGGCTACACCTTC. This sequence encodes CASSQYQGYGYTF.

This clonotype was detected many times. The V and J genes are TRBV11-2 and TRBJ1-2, with D possibly TRBD1 on 6 matching bases. CDR1 and CDR2 from the germline V gene are SGHAT and FQNNGV. The CDR3 is 15 residues long. Trimming took off 0 bases at V and 4 bases at J, with 12 bases between the two ends. Here the CDR3 reads CASSLDQGLVYGYTF. CDR3 nucleotide sequence: TGTGCCAGCAGCTTAGATCAGGGGTTGGTCTATGGCTACACCTTC.

This clonotype was recorded at least ten times. The V gene is TRBV24-1, the J gene TRBJ1-5; 12 nucleotides align to TRBD1. CDR3 length: 18 residues. Per the germline V gene, CDR1 is KGHDR and CDR2 is SFDVKD. Germline trimming cut 4 bases from V and 2 bases from J; bases unmatched to any gene: 8. The DNA for the CDR3 is TGTGCCACCAGTGAGCCCGGGACAGGGGGCGGCGGCAATCAGCCCCAGCATTTT. It encodes CATSEPGTGGGGNQPQHF.

The chain uses TRBV2 and TRBJ1-2; 8 nucleotides align to TRBD1. V gave up 6 bases and J gave up 5 bases; unmatched junction bases: 14. The CDR3 covers 16 residues. Germline assignment: CDR1 SNHLY and CDR2 FYNNEI. The CDR3 region has the DNA TGTGCCAGCAGCGCGGATGGTGGGACAGGAAGGTATGGCTACACCTTC. It codes for CASSADGGTGRYGYTF.

This clonotype was observed a handful of times. The chain carries TRBV12-3 or TRBV12-4 and TRBJ2-3; D remains ambiguous. CDR3 length: 13 amino acids. Trimming left V 7 bases short and J 6 bases short, with 14 bases between. DNA for the CDR3: TGTGCCAGCACCCGGCCCAGTTTTGATACGCAGTATTTT. Its translation is CASTRPSFDTQYF.

The rearrangement uses TRBV20-1 and TRBJ1-1; no clear D gene. In germline, CDR1 is DFQATT, CDR2 SNEGSKA (reference sequence). Trimming took 4 bases from V and 1 from J, leaving 10 bases between them. The CDR3 runs 13 residues. In nucleotides, the CDR3 is TGCAGTGCTATCGGACGGGAGAACACTGAAGCTTTCTTT. Amino acid sequence: CSAIGRENTEAFF.

This clonotype was counted a few times. The gene calls are TRBV28 and TRBJ1-5; D gene unclear. This CDR3 has 16 residues. Trimming took off 2 bases at V and 0 bases at J, with 11 bases between the two ends. Per the germline V gene, CDR1 is MDHEN and CDR2 is SYDVKM. The CDR3 coding sequence is TGTGCCAGCAGTTTACCGGGCGGATATAGCAATCAGCCCCAGCATTTT. Translation: CASSLPGGYSNQPQHF.

The J gene is TRBJ1-3, the V gene TRBV29-1, with D uncertain. Germline CDR1 is SQVTM and CDR2 is ANQGSEA. Trimming shortened V by 7 bases and J by 0 bases, and 13 bases separated the two germline ends. The CDR3 is 14 amino acids. The DNA for the CDR3 is TGCAGCGCTGATAGTACGGTCTCTGGAAACACCATATATTTT. Residues: CSADSTVSGNTIYF.

This clonotype was counted many times. This sequence joins TRBV12-3 or TRBV12-4 and TRBJ1-5; the D is unclear. V was cut by 1 base and J by 8 bases, with 12 bases left in between. The CDR3 loop spans 14 amino acids. CDR3 in DNA: TGTGCCAGCAGTTTAGTAGGAGGGAGAGAGCCCCAGCATTTT. Protein sequence: CASSLVGGREPQHF.

Worth noting for this clonotype: A clone one base away is much larger, so this may be a read error. The V call is TRBV7-9, the J call TRBJ2-7; 13 bases agree with TRBD2. Trimming took 6 bases from V and 9 from J; bases not matched to a gene: 11. The CDR3 has 15 residues. Germline V gene data show CDR1 as SEHNR and CDR2 as FQNEAQ (reference sequence). The CDR3 DNA reads TGTGCCAGCAGTCCCGGGACTAGCGGGACTAACGGGCAGTACTTC. Translation gives CASSPGTSGTNGQYF. Supplemented by reference TRBV7-9 and TRBJ2-7, the full variable domain reads DTGVSQNPRHKITKRGQNVTFRCDPISEHNRLYWYRQTLGQGPEFLTYFQNEAQLEKSRLLSDRFSAERPKGSFSTLEIQRTEQGDSAMYLCASSPGTSGTNGQYFGPGTRLTVT.

This clonotype has a count of ten or more. The chain is built from TRBV11-1 and TRBJ1-1; D gene uncertain. CDR3 length equals 15 residues. Trimming cost V 5 bases and J 2 bases, with 15 bases left between them. Germline values: CDR1 SGHAT, CDR2 FQDESV (reference sequence). This CDR3 is CASSPGVQGNTEAFF. The CDR3 bases are TGTGCCAGCAGCCCCGGGGTCCAAGGCAACACTGAAGCTTTCTTT.

The V and J genes are TRBV9 and TRBJ2-1; the D gene is possibly TRBD1 (6 bases). This CDR3 comprises 14 residues. V was cut by 4 bases and J by 5 bases, with 13 bases left in between. Germline CDR1 SGDLS, CDR2 YYNGEE. The DNA for the CDR3 is TGTGCCAGCAGCTATCGGGACAACAACAATGAGCAGTTCTTC. It is translated as CASSYRDNNNEQFF.

The gene calls are TRBV29-1 and TRBJ2-2, with D tentatively TRBD1 or TRBD2 (5 bases each). The germline V gene has CDR1 SQVTM and CDR2 ANQGSEA. This CDR3 spans 12 amino acids. The germline V and J ends were trimmed by 4 bases and 7 bases, with 10 bases remaining between them. For the CDR3, the DNA is TGCAGCGTTGCCAGGGCGGGCGGGGAGCTGTTTTTT. Translating it yields CSVARAGGELFF.

This clonotype has just a few counts. The chain carries TRBV25-1 and TRBJ1-2, with 10 bases identical to TRBD1. This CDR3 contains 14 residues. Germline V gene sequence: CDR1 MGHDK, CDR2 SYGVNS. Losses at the gene ends were 4 bases for V and 8 bases for J; bases not matched to a gene: 7. Written as DNA, the CDR3 is TGTGCCAGCAGTGGACAGGGGGCTACGAAAGGCTACACCTTC. Protein product: CASSGQGATKGYTF.

In regard to this clonotype: The conserved phenylalanine or tryptophan is not found at the CDR3 terminus, so this likely reflects a read error. The DNA is left out, because the CDR3 cannot be placed on it with certainty; the CDR3 is given as TCRdb lists it. The V gene is TRBV5-1, the J gene TRBJ2-6. The CDR3 length equals 18 residues, ends included. The germline V gene has CDR1 SGHRS and CDR2 YFSETQ. The CDR3 spells CASSLDSLLVSGANVLSY.